A selection of T cell receptor beta chains follows, all from one sample in a study of shared clonotypes between healthy human individuals. TCRdb's table, derived via immunoSEQ multiplex PCR, lists solely in-frame clones and lacks some. The table includes hundreds of thousands of clones, almost 97% detected once. The sequenced sample consisted of naive CD4+ T cells sorted from blood. The receptors stem from a woman under 40 in good health. CDR3s include the opening cysteine and the closing phenylalanine or tryptophan. D genes are given only for firm matches. Only part of the rows carry a size: once, few, many, or a class if the clone is expanded.

d_gene	len	v_gene	j_gene	abundance	CDR3aa	CDR3nt
-	12	TRBV7-9	TRBJ2-7	-	CASSESSYEQYF	TGTGCCAGCAGCGAAAGCTCCTACGAGCAGTACTTC
-	14	TRBV19	TRBJ2-7	once	CASRGTSYAYEQYF	TGTGCCAGTAGGGGGACTTCCTACGCCTACGAGCAGTACTTC
TRBD1	13	TRBV28	TRBJ2-7	-	CAIKGQAHHEQYF	TGTGCCATCAAGGGACAGGCCCACCACGAGCAGTACTTC
TRBD2	18	TRBV18	TRBJ2-7	once	CASSRGSQTSGPSYEQYF	TGTGCCAGCTCACGTGGATCCCAGACTAGCGGGCCCTCCTACGAGCAGTACTTC
-	14	TRBV21-1	TRBJ1-6	-	CASSKEDHNSPLHF	TGTGCCAGCAGCAAAGAGGACCATAATTCACCCCTCCACTTT
TRBD2	16	TRBV5-1	TRBJ2-7	-	CASSLLTSGSPYEQYF	TGCGCCAGCAGTTTACTGACTAGCGGGAGTCCGTACGAGCAGTACTTC
-	11	TRBV29-1	TRBJ2-4	-	CSVSEVNIQYF	TGCAGCGTTTCCGAGGTTAACATTCAGTACTTC
TRBD1	14	TRBV11-3	TRBJ1-1	-	CASSPTGKYTEAFF	TGTGCCAGCAGCCCGACAGGGAAGTACACTGAAGCTTTCTTT
-	14	TRBV7-6	TRBJ2-2	-	CASSLARYTGELFF	TGTGCCAGCAGCTTAGCTAGATACACCGGGGAGCTGTTTTTT
-	14	TRBV28	TRBJ1-3	-	CASSQHGDRDTIYF	TGTGCCAGCAGTCAACACGGAGATCGGGACACCATATATTTT
-	15	TRBV5-1	TRBJ2-2	-	CASRRGEGQTGELFF	TGCGCCAGCAGGCGCGGGGAAGGTCAGACCGGGGAGCTGTTTTTT
TRBD2	15	TRBV5-4	TRBJ2-7	-	CASSAGTSGSYEQYF	TGTGCCAGCAGCGCCGGGACTAGCGGGAGTTACGAGCAGTACTTC
-	12	TRBV7-8	TRBJ2-2	-	CASPDITGELFF	TGTGCCAGCCCTGACATCACCGGGGAGCTGTTTTTT
TRBD2	14	TRBV11-1	TRBJ2-7	-	CASSTGLGSYEQYF	TGTGCCAGCAGCACGGGACTAGGGTCCTACGAGCAGTACTTC
TRBD1	15	TRBV18	TRBJ2-3	-	CASSPTTGSSNTQYF	TGTGCCAGCTCACCGACGACAGGGTCCTCTAATACGCAGTATTTT
-	13	TRBV7-2	TRBJ2-1	-	CASSDDWYNEQFF	TGTGCCAGCAGCGACGACTGGTACAATGAGCAGTTCTTC
TRBD1	14	TRBV27	TRBJ2-7	-	CASSYDRGGYEQYF	TGTGCCAGCAGTTACGACAGGGGTGGCTACGAGCAGTACTTC
TRBD2	16	TRBV6-4	TRBJ2-7	-	CASSEARTSGNYEQYF	TGTGCCAGCAGTGAAGCGAGGACTAGCGGGAACTACGAGCAGTACTTC
TRBD1	15	TRBV7-9	TRBJ1-4	-	CASSLGTGDDEKLFF	TGTGCCAGCAGCTTAGGGACAGGGGATGATGAAAAACTGTTTTTT
TRBD2	17	TRBV4-1	TRBJ2-3	-	CASSFILAGGRADTQYF	TGCGCCAGCAGCTTTATACTAGCGGGAGGAAGGGCAGATACGCAGTATTTT
TRBD2	17	TRBV27	TRBJ2-3	-	CASSLAPPGRAPDTQYF	TGTGCCAGCAGTTTAGCCCCTCCCGGGAGGGCCCCTGATACGCAGTATTTT